This TCR beta chain was sequenced for a study of cytotoxic CD8 clonotypes in ibrutinib-treated CLL (dated by TCRdb to about 2021). The study in broad terms: In this cohort, 15 patients were treatment-naive and about ten were relapsed/refractory, while some 18 had unmutated IGHV. Response samples were taken after a median of roughly 12 months on treatment, ranging from roughly 6 to 36 months. Of the 90 or so participants in the trial, 26 had longitudinal samples available. Every remission and progressive disease sample was obtained while ibrutinib was still being received by the patients. Responses were partial in about 25 patients and complete in 2; after median 68 months follow-up, about 15 stayed in remission and approximately twelve progressed. An average of approximately 260,000 productive templates and 94,082 productive rearrangements was obtained per sample. Cryopreserved peripheral blood mononuclear cells were collected at three points: before therapy, at response, and at either sustained remission or disease progression. Here is what the overall study found, with its caveats: Public clonotypes were rare and either shrank or stayed stable during treatment, and the rise in clonality at ibrutinib response reflected expansion of private clonotypes. Baseline clonality exceeded that of age-matched healthy donors and correlated strongly with circulating CD8+ T-cell counts. An increase in clonality was observed at ibrutinib response, with clonality remaining stable during sustained remission and falling back toward baseline at progression. Sustained-remission and progressing patients did not have matched sampling times, and lymph node repertoires were not examined.

The time point label, read with the paper, signifies: progressive disease on ibrutinib. For TCR beta library preparation, 2 to 2.5 micrograms of genomic DNA were isolated from cryopreserved PBMCs. High-throughput TCR beta sequencing was performed on longitudinal blood samples from CLL patients receiving ibrutinib monotherapy. Patients were enrolled in a phase 2 open-label single-center ibrutinib monotherapy trial. On this clone: Its recognized antigen is unknown. No base qualities exist here, and no much larger clone lies one base off it.

On a MiSeq, deep resolution sequencing aimed for a depth between 1 in 1 million and 1 in 200,000 T cells, with each clonotype covered around 9.2x on average. The immunoSEQ hsTCRB Kit was used to generate TCR beta libraries. Regarding the original processing steps: The data were analyzed with ImmunoSEQ Analyzer and ImmunoSEQ Data Assistant, and V, D and J gene assignments followed IMGT definitions. Clonality was computed as one minus normalized Shannon entropy of productive rearrangement frequencies, ranging from 0 to 1. Only overrepresented clonotypes making up at least 0.05% of the repertoire of each patient were included in the public clonotype analysis. Roughly 12 age-matched healthy donor repertoires from immuneACCESS were used as controls for clonality. The immuneACCESS repertoire file appears here via TCRdb, limited to in-frame rearrangements. These files lack a portion of the clones; in checked studies, under half of the deficit traces to unresolved V genes, and the cause of the others is not known. Clone size and the V and J calls come from that table; the DNA yielded D and trimming. The sample records 150,000 to 200,000 clones, about 88% of which are singletons. The leading ten clones occupy approximately 3% of the sample.

Specimen: PBMCs, collected at disease progression, from a patient treated with ibrutinib. This receptor was obtained from a human donor with chronic lymphocytic leukemia.

The base sequence is TGTGCCAGTGGAAAGGGGGGGGACACTGAAGCTTTCTTT. It specifies CASGKGGDTEAFF. The sequence joins TRBV19 to TRBJ1-1; TRBD1 could be the D gene, as 6 bases match. There are 13 amino acids in the CDR3, from cysteine to phenylalanine inclusive. Only CDR3 DNA remains: 39 bases, in frame from the first base. V and J are truncated by 8 bases and 3 bases respectively, leaving an intervening sequence of 13 bases. Via the germline V gene (reference sequence), CDR1 is LNHDA and CDR2 SQIVND.